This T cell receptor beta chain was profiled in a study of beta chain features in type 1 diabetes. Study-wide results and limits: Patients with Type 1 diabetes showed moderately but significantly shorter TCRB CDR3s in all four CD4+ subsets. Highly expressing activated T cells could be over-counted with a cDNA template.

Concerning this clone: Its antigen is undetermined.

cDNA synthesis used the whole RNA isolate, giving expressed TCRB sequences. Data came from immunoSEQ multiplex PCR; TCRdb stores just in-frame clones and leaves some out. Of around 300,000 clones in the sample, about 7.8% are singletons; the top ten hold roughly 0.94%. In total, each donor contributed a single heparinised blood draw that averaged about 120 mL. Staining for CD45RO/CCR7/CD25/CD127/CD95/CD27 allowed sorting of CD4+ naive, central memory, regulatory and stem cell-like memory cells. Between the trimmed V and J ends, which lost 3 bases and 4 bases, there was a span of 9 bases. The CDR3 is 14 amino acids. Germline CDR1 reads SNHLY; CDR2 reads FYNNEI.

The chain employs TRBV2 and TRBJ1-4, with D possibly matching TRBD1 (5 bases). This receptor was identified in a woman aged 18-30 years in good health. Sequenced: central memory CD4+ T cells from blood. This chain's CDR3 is CASSERQLNEKLFF. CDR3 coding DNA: TGTGCCAGCAGTGAGCGACAGCTTAATGAAAAACTGTTTTTT.